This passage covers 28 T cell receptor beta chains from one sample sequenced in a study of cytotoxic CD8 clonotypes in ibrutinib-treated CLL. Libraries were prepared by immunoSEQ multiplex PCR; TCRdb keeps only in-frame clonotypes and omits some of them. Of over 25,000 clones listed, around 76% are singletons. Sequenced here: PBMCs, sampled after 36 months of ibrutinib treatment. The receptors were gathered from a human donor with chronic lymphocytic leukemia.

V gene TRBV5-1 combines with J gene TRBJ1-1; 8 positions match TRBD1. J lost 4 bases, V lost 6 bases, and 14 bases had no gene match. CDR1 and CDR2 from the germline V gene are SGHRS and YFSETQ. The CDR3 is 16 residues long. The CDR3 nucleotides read TGCGCCAGCACTCCTCGAACAGGGGGATGGATCACTGAAGCTTTCTTT. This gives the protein CASTPRTGGWITEAFF.

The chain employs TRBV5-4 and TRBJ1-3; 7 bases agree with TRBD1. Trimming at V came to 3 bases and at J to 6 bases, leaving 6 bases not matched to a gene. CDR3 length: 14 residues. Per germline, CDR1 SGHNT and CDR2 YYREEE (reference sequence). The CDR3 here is CASSSGQAENTIYF. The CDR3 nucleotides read TGTGCCAGCAGCTCCGGACAGGCAGAAAACACCATATATTTT.

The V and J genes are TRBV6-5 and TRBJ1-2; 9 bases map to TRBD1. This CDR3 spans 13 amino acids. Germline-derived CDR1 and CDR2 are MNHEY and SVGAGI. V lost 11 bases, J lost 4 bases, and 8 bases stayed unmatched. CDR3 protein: CACYRGRGYGYTF. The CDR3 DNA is TGTGCCTGCTACAGGGGGCGCGGCTATGGCTACACCTTC.

The CDR3 DNA reads TGCGCCAGCAGCTCCCCCCGGACTAGCGGGGGGGCAGATACGCAGTATTTT. Residues: CASSSPRTSGGADTQYF. The chain carries TRBV5-1 and TRBJ2-3, with 15 bases that match TRBD2. Germline CDR1 reads SGHRS; CDR2 reads YFSETQ. The CDR3 spans 17 residues. Trimming at V came to 3 bases and at J to 4 bases, leaving 6 bases not matched to a gene.

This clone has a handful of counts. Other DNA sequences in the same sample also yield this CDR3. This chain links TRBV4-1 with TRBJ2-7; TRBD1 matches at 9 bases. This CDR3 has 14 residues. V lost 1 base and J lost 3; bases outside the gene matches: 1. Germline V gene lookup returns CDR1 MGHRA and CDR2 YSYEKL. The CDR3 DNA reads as TGCGCCAGCAGCCAAGGGGGACAGGGCTACGAGCAGTACTTC. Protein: CASSQGGQGYEQYF.

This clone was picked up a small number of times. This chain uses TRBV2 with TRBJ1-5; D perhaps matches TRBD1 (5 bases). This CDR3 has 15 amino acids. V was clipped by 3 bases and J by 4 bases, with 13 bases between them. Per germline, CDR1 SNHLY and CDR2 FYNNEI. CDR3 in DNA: TGTGCCAGCAGTGATGACGGACAACGGAATCAGCCCCAGCATTTT. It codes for CASSDDGQRNQPQHF.

The CDR3 loop is CASSQGLAGDSYEQYF. CDR3 sequence (DNA): TGTGCCAGCAGCCAGGGACTAGCGGGAGATTCCTACGAGCAGTACTTC. This sequence joins TRBV4-2 and TRBJ2-7; 14 nucleotides match TRBD2. The CDR3 spans 16 residues. The V segment lost 3 bases and the J segment 1 base; nucleotides outside the gene matches: 2. The germline CDR1 and CDR2 sequences are LGHNA and YNFKEQ.

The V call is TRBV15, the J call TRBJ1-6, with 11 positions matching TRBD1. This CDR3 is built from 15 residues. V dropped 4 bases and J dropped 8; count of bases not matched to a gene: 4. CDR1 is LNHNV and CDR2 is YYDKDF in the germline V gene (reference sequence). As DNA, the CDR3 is TGTGCCACCAGCACCCGGACAGGGGGCGATTCACCCCTCCACTTT. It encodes CATSTRTGGDSPLHF.

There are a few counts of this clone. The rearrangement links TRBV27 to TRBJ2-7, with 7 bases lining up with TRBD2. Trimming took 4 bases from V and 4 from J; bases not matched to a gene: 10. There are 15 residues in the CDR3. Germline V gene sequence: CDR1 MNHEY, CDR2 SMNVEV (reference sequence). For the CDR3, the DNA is TGTGCCAGCAGTTCCCTTGGACTAGGAAGTTACGAGCAGTACTTC. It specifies CASSSLGLGSYEQYF.

CDR3 bases: TGTGCCAGCAGTGACAGGAACACCGGGGAGCTGTTTTTT. It codes for CASSDRNTGELFF. The chain is built from TRBV25-1 and TRBJ2-2; D not certain. CDR1 MGHDK and CDR2 SYGVNS come from the germline V gene. Deletions cut 3 bases from V and 1 base from J, with 3 bases between. The length of the CDR3 is 13 residues.

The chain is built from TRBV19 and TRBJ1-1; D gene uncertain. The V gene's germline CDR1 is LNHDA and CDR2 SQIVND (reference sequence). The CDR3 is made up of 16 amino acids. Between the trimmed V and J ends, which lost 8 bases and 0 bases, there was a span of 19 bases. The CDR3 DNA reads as TGTGCCAGTTCCCGGATCGGGGTTGGTGTGAACACTGAAGCTTTCTTT. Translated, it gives CASSRIGVGVNTEAFF.

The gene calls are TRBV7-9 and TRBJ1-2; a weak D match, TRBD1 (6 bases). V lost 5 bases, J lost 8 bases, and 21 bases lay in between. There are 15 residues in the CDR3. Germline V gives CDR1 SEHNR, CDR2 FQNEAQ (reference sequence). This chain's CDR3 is CASSTTGQKLEGYTF. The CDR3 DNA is TGTGCCAGCAGCACCACAGGGCAAAAACTGGAGGGCTACACCTTC.

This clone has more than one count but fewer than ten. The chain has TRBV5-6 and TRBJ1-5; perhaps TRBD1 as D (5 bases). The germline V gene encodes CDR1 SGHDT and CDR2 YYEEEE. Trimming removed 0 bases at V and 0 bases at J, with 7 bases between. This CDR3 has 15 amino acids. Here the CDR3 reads CASSLGGFSNQPQHF. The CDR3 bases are TGTGCCAGCAGCTTGGGGGGGTTTAGCAATCAGCCCCAGCATTTT.

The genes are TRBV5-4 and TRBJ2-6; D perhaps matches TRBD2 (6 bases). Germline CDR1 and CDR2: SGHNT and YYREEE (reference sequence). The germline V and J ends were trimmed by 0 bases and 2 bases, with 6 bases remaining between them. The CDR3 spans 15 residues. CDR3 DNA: TGTGCCAGCAGCTTGGGGGGGGCTGGGGCCAACGTCCTGACTTTC. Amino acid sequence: CASSLGGAGANVLTF.

The CDR3 DNA sequence: TGTGCCAGCAGCTTGGGACAGAGTAGCTCTGGGGCCAACGTCCTGACTTTC. Its translation is CASSLGQSSSGANVLTF. V is TRBV5-8 and J is TRBJ2-6; D possibly corresponds to TRBD1 (5 bases). Germline CDR1 is SGHTS and CDR2 is YDEGEE. V lost 0 bases and J 0 bases, leaving 10 bases between the germline ends. The CDR3 covers 17 residues.

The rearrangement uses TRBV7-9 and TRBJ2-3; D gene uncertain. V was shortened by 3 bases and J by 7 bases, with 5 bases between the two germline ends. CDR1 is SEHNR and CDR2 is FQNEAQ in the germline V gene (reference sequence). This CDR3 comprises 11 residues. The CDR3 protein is CASSFENTQYF. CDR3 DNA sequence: TGTGCCAGCAGCTTTGAGAATACGCAGTATTTT.

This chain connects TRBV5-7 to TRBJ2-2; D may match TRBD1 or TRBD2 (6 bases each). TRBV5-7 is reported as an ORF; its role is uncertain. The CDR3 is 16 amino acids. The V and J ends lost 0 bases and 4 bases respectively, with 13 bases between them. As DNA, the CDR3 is TGTGCCAGCAGCTTGGGACGGGGGCTTGGCACCGGGGAGCTGTTTTTT. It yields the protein CASSLGRGLGTGELFF.

This CDR3 reads CASSLRGGRAGNTIYF. Written as DNA, the CDR3 is TGTGCCAGCAGCTTACGAGGGGGGAGGGCTGGAAACACCATATATTTT. V and J are TRBV13 and TRBJ1-3, with D maybe TRBD1 (6 bases). This CDR3 contains 16 residues. The ends were cut back, 2 bases at V and 2 bases at J, with 13 bases in the middle. Germline V gene data show CDR1 as PRHDT and CDR2 as FYEKMQ (reference sequence).

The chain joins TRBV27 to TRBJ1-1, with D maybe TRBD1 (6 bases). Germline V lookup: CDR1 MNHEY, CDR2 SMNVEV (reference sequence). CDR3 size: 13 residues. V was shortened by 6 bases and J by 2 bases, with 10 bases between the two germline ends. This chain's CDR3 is CASRLQGNTEAFF. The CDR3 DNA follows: TGTGCCAGCAGACTACAGGGTAACACTGAAGCTTTCTTT.

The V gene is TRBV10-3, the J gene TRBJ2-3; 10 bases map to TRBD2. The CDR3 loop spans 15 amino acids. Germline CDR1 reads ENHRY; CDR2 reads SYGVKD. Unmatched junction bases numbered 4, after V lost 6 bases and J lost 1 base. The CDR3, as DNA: TGTGCCATCAGCCTAGCGGGGGACCGCACAGATACGCAGTATTTT. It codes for CAISLAGDRTDTQYF.

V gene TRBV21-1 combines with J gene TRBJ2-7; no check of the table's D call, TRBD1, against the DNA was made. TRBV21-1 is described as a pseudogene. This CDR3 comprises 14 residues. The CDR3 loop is CASSKGGPGYEQYF. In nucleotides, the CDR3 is TGTGCCAGCAGCAAAGGTGGGCCCGGCTACGAGCAGTACTTC.

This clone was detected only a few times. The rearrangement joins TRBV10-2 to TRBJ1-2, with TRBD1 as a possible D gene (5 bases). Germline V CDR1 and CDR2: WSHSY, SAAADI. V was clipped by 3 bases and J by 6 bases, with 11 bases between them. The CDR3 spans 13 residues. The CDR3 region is CASSDWGENGYTF. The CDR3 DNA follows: TGCGCCAGCAGTGACTGGGGGGAGAATGGCTACACCTTC.

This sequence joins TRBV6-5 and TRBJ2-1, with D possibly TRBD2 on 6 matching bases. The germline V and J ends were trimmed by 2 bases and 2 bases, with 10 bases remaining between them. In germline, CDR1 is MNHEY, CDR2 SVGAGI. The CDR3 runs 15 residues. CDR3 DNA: TGTGCCAGCAGTTACGGAGGGTCCGCCTACAATGAGCAGTTCTTC. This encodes CASSYGGSAYNEQFF.

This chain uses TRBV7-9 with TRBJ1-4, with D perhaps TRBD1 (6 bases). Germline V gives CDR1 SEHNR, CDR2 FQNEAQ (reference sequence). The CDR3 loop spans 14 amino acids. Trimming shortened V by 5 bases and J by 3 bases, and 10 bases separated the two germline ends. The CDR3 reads CASSPDRANEKLFF. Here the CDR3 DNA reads TGTGCCAGCAGCCCGGACAGAGCTAATGAAAAACTGTTTTTT.

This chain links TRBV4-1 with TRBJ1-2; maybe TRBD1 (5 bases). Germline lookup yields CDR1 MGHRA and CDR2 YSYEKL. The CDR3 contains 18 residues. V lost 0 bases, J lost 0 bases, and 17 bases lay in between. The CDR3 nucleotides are TGCGCCAGCAGCCAAGATTCGGGACGTTACACTCCTAACTATGGCTACACCTTC. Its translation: CASSQDSGRYTPNYGYTF.

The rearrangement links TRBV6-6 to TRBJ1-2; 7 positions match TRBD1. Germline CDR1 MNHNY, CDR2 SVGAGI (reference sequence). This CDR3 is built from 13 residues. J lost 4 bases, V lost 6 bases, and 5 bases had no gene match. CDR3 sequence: CASRRGQSYGYTF. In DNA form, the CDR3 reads TGTGCCAGCAGACGGGGACAGTCCTATGGCTACACCTTC.

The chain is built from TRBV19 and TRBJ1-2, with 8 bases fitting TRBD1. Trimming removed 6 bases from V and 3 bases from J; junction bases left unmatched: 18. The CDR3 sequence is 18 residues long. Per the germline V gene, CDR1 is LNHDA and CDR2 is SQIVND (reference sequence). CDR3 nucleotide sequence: TGTGCCAGTAGAGACCTTCCAAGACAGGGGAGAGTGTACTATGGCTACACCTTC. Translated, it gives CASRDLPRQGRVYYGYTF.

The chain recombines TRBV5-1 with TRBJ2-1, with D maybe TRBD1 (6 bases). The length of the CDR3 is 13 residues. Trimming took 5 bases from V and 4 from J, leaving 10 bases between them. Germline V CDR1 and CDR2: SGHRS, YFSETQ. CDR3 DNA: TGCGCCAGCAGGGGGGACAATTACAATGAGCAGTTCTTC. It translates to CASRGDNYNEQFF.